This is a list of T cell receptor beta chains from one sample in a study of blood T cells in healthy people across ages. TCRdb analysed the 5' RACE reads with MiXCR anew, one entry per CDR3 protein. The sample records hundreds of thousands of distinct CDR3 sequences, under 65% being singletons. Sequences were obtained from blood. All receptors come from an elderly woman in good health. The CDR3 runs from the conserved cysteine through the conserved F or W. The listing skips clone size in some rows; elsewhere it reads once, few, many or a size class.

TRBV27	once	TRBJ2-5	CAGSLSGGESETQYF
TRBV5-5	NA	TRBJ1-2	CASSPSPVLNYGYTF
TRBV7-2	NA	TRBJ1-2	CASSLEYSHGYTF
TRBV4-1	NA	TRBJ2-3	CASSQTGLPTDTQYF
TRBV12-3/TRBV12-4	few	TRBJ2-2	CASSLGIYTGELFF
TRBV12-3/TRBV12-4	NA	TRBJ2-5	CTSSRHNLGGTTETQYF
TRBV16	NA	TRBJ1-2	CASSQSGVSSYGYTF
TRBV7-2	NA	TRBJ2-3	CASSRVAGGRTDTQYF
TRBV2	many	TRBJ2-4	CASSEGSAGFAIQYF
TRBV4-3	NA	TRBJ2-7	CASSQGDGAYEQYF
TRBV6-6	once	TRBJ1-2	CASSPTGPANYGYTF
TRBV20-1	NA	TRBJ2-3	CSARSGGATSTDTQYF
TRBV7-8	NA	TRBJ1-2	CASSLERARGLSGYTF
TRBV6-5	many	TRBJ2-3	CASSYASAAGVQYF
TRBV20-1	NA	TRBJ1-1	CSARVEGPGRKTEAFF
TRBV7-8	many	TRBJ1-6	CASSLVARQGNSPLHF
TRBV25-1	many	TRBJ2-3	CASSEGQLAGTDTQYF
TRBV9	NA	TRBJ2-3	CASSVSSGTGVTDTQYF
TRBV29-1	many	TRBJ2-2	CSVGGRVGTGELFF
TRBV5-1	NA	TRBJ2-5	CASSLELAGPYNEQYF
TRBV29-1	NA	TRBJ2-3	CSVDPGVGDTQYF
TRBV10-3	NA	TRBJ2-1	CAISGGSGRAASEQFF
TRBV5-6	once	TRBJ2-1	CASSWGPGTKFSYNEQFF
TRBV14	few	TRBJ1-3	CASSWTGGNTIYF
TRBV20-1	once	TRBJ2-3	CSARDVERFTDTQYF
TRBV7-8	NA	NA	CASSLLQELETQYF
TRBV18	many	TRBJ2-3	CASSPPGQGGDTQYF
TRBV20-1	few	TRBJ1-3	CSARDGTSSGNTIYF
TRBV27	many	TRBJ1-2	CASSFEGNYGYTF
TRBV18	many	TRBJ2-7	CASSPRGIYEQYF
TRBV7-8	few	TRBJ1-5	CASSLGSVYSNQPQHF
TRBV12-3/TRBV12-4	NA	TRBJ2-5	CANSDSYNEQYF
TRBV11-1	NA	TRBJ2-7	CASSLGGTSGRIGEQYF
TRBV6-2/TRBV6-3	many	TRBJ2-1	CASSYEGRSYNEQFF
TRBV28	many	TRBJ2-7	CASSFVTGDEQYF
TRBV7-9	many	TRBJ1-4	CASSLGGINEKLFF
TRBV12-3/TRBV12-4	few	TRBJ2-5	CASNAGARPLYF
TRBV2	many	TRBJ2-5	CASRRLALETQYF
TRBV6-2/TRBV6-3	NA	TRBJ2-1	CASYFAPSGTRPLNEQFF
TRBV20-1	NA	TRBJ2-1	CSAREPYLSEQFF
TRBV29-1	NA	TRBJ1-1	CSARGGPEAFF
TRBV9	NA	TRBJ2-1	CASSVEPHYNEQFF
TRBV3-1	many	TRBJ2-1	CASSQESLAGGPNEQFF
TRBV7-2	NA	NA	CASSLGTVLYEQYF
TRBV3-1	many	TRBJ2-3	CASSQAALPFTDTQYF
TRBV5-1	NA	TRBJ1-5	CASSPQGGQPQHF
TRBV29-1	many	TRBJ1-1	CSGRDTEAFF
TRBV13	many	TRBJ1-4	CASSLALHQEKLFF
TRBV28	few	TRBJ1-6	CASSPPLGNSPLHF
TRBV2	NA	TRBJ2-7	CASSETGTSGLSYEQYF
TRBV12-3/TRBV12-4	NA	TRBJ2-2	CASRLRGGRVTGELFF
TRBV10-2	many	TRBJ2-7	CASKDDGTYPYEQYF
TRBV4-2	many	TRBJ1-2	CASSQTSLSHGYTF
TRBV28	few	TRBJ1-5	CASMQGLSQPQHF
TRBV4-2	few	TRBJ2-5	CASSQADIQGSQETQYF
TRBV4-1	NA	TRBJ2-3	CASSSPNSGTTDTQYF
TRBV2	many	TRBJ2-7	CASSGSYEQYF
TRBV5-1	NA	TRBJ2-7	CASSCGGSYEQYF
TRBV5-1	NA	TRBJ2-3	CASSSLVGRTDTQYF
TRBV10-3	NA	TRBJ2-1	CAISDPLVNEQFF